This TCR beta chain was sequenced in a study of OX40 agonist ivuxolimab in advanced cancers. Study-level background: Three individuals attained partial responses, comprising one hepatocellular carcinoma case and two cutaneous melanoma cases.

The study, taken as a whole, reports: Several nonresponders also turned out to have low normalized T-cell clonal expansion.

The investigators sampled blood at baseline, at cycle 4 day 1, and at cycle 7 day 1. In regard to this clone: Its antigen is not known.

The germline V gene has CDR1 MNHNS and CDR2 SASEGT. The ends lost 6 bases at V and 4 bases at J; junction bases unmatched: 11. This CDR3 contains 15 residues. Clones were read by immunoSEQ multiplex PCR, and TCRdb kept only the in-frame ones, dropping some. The sample consists of tens of thousands of clones, under 90% of them appearing once. This receptor was taken from an adult with an advanced solid tumor such as melanoma, head and neck, liver or kidney cancer. The genes are TRBV6-1 and TRBJ1-2; 7 bases line up with TRBD1. The sample was CD4+ or CD8+ T cells sorted from blood, taken in a trial of the OX40 agonist ivuxolimab. The CDR3 region has the DNA TGTGCCAGCAGGTACAGGGGACAGACGGGCTATGGCTACACCTTC. Its protein is CASRYRGQTGYGYTF.